This paragraph covers one TCR beta chain sequence. The record originates from a study of cytomegalovirus exposure and HLA in healthy donors. About the research overall: The platform used for the approximately 130 validation repertoires matched that of the 500 to 850 first-cohort repertoires, a later analysis reported.

Germline assignment: CDR1 MNHEY and CDR2 SVGAGI. The CDR3 has 16 residues. V lost 4 bases and J lost 7; bases outside the gene matches: 11. Clones were read by immunoSEQ multiplex PCR, and TCRdb kept only the in-frame ones, dropping some. This table holds about 160,000 clones, around four fifths found once. Sequences were obtained from PBMCs. The origin of this receptor is a man aged 25 to 45 in good health and CMV-seropositive. The chain carries TRBV6-5 and TRBJ1-4; 8 bases agree with TRBD1. The CDR3 here is CASSLQGEAWGEKLFF. The DNA for the CDR3 is TGTGCCAGCAGTTTACAGGGGGAGGCATGGGGTGAAAAACTGTTTTTT.